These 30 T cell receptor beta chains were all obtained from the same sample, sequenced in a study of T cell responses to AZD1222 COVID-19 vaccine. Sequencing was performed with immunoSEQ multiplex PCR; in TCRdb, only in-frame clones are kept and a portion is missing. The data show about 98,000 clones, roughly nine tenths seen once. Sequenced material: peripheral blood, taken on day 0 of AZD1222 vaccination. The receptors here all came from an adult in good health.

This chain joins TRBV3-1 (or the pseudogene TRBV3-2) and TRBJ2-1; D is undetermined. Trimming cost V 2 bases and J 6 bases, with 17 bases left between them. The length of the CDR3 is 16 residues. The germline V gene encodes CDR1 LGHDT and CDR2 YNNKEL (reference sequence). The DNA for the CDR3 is TGTGCCAGCAGCCAATCTCCCCAAAGGTACCTCAATGAGCAGTTCTTC. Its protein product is CASSQSPQRYLNEQFF.

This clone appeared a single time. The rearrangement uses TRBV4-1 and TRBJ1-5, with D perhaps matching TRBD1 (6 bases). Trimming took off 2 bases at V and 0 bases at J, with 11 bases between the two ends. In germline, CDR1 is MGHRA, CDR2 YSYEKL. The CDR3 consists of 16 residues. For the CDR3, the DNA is TGCGCCAGCAGCCAAAAGGGGGACAATAGCAATCAGCCCCAGCATTTT. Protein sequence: CASSQKGDNSNQPQHF.

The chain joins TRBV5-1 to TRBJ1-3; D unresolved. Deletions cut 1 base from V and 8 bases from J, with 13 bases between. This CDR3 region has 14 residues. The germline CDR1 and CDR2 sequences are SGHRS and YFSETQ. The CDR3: CASSLTPQEDTIYF. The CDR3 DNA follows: TGCGCCAGCAGCTTGACCCCCCAGGAAGACACCATATATTTT.

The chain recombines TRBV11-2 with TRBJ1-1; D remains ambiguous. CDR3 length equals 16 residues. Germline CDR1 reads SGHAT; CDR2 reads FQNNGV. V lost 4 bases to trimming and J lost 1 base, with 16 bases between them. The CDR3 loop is CASSSPYRTRNTEAFF. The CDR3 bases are TGTGCCAGCAGCTCCCCTTACAGAACAAGGAACACTGAAGCTTTCTTT.

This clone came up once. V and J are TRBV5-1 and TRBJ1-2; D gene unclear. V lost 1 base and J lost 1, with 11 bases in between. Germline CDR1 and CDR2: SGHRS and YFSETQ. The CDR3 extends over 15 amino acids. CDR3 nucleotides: TGCGCCAGCAGCTTGACGACCGCCAATAACTATGGCTACACCTTC. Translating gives CASSLTTANNYGYTF.

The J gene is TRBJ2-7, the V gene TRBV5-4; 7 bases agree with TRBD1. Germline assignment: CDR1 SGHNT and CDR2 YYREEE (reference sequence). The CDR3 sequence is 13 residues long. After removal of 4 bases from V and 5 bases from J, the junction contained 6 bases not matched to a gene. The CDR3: CASSPPDRNEQYF. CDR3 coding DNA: TGTGCCAGCAGCCCACCGGACAGGAACGAGCAGTACTTC.

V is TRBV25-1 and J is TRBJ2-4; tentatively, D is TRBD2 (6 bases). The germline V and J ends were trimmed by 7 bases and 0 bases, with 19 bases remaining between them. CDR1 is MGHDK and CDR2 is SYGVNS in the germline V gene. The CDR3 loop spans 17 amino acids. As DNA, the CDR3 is TGTGCCAGCACCCCCGGGACTCAATCCCTAGCCAAAAACATTCAGTACTTC. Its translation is CASTPGTQSLAKNIQYF.

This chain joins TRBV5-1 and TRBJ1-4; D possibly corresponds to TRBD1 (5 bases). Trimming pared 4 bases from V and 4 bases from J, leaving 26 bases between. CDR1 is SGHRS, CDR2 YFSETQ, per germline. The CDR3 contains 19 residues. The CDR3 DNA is TGCGCCAGCAGCAGATCGGGGACGGAGAGGGATTTTATTAATGAAAAACTGTTTTTT. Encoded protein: CASSRSGTERDFINEKLFF.

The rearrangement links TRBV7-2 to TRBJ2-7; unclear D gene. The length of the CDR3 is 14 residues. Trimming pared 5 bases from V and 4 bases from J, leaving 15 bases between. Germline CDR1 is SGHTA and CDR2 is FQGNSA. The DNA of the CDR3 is TGTGCCAGCAGCCTCCCCAGGCGCCGGTACGAGCAGTACTTC. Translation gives CASSLPRRRYEQYF.

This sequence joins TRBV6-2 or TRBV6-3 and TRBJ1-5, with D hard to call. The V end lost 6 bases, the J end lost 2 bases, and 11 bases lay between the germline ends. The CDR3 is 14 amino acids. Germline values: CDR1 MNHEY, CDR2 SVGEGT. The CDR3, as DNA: TGTGCCAGCAGCCTGTGGACGGGCAATCAGCCCCAGCATTTT. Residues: CASSLWTGNQPQHF.

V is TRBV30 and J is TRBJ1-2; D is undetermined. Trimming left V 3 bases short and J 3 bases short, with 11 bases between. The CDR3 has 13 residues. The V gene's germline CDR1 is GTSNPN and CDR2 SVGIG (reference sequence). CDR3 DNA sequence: TGTGCCTGGAGGGATAGGGCCCACTATGGCTACACCTTC. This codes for CAWRDRAHYGYTF.

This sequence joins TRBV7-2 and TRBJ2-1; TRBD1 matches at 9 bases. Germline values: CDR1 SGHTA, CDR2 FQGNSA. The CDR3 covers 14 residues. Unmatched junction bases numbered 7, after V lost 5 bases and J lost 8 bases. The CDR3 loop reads CASSPDRGRDEQFF. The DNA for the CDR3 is TGTGCCAGCAGCCCGGACAGGGGCAGAGATGAGCAGTTCTTC. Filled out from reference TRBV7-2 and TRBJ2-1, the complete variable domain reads GAGVSQSPSNKVTEKGKDVELRCDPISGHTALYWYRQSLGQGLEFLIYFQGNSAPDKSGLPSDRFSAERTGGSVSTLTIQRTQQEDSAVYLCASSPDRGRDEQFFGPGTRLTVL.

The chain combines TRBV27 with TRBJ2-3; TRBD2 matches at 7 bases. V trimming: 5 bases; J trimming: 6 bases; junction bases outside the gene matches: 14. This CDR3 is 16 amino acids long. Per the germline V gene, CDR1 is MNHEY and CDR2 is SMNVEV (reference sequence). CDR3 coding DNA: TGTGCCAGCAGTCCGCCCCTACGGGAGGACCCGGATACGCAGTATTTT. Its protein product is CASSPPLREDPDTQYF.

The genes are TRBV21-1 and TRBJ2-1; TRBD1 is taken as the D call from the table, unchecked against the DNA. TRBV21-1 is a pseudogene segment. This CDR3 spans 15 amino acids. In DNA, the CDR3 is TGTGCCAGCATCTCGGGACAGGGCCACTACAATGAGCAGTTCTTC. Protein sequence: CASISGQGHYNEQFF.

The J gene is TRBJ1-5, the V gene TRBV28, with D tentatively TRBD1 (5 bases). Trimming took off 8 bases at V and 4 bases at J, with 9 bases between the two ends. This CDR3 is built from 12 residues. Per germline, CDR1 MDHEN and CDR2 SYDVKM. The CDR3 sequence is CASQEGNQPQHF. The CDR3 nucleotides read TGTGCCAGCCAAGAGGGGAATCAGCCCCAGCATTTT.

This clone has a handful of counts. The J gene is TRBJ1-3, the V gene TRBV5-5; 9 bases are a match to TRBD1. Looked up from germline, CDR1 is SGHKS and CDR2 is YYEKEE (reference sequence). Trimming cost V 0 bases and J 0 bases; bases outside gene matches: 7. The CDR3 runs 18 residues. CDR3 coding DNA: TGTGCCAGCAGCTTGGGGGACAGGGAGTTTACCTCTGGAAACACCATATATTTT. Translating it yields CASSLGDREFTSGNTIYF.

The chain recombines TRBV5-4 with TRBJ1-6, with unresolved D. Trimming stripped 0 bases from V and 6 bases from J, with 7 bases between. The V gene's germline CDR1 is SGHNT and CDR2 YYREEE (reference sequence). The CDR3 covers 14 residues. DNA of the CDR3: TGTGCCAGCAGCTTGGCCACAATTAATTCACCCCTCCACTTT. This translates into CASSLATINSPLHF.

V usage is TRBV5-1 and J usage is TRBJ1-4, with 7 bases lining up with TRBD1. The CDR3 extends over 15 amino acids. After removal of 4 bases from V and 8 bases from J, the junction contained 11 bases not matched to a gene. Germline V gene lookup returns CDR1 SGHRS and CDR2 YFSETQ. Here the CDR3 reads CASSPNGDSTEKLFF. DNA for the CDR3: TGCGCCAGCAGCCCGAACGGGGACAGCACCGAAAAACTGTTTTTT. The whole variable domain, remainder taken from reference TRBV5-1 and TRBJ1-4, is KAGVTQTPRYLIKTRGQQVTLSCSPISGHRSVSWYQQTPGQGLQFLFEYFSETQRNKGNFPGRFSGRQFSNSRSEMNVSTLELGDSALYLCASSPNGDSTEKLFFGSGTQLSVL.

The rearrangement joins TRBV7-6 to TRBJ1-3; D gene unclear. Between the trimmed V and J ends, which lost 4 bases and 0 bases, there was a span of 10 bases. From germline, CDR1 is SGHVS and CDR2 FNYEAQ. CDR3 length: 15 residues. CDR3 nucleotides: TGTGCCAGCAGCTCCGGACGGTTCTCTGGAAACACCATATATTTT. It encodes CASSSGRFSGNTIYF.

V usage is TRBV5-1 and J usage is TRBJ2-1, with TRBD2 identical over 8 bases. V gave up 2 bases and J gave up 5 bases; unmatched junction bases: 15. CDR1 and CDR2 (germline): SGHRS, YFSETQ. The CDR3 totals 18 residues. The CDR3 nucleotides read TGCGCCAGCAGCTTAAGGCCCGTAGAGCGGGGGCTCCACAATGAGCAGTTCTTC. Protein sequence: CASSLRPVERGLHNEQFF.

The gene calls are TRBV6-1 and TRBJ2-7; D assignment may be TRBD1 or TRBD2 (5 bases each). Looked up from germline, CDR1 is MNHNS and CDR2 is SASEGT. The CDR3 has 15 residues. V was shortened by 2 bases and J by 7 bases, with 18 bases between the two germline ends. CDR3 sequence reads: CASSESGAQVREQYF. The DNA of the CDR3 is TGTGCCAGCAGTGAATCCGGGGCGCAAGTTAGAGAGCAGTACTTC.

As DNA, the CDR3 is TGTGCCAGCAGCGTAGATGGACACCTTGCGACCCAGTACTTC. Protein product: CASSVDGHLATQYF. The chain employs TRBV9 and TRBJ2-5; TRBD1 is a possible D gene (5 bases). The CDR3 extends over 14 amino acids. Germline lookup yields CDR1 SGDLS and CDR2 YYNGEE. Trimming removed 0 bases at V and 7 bases at J, with 13 bases between.

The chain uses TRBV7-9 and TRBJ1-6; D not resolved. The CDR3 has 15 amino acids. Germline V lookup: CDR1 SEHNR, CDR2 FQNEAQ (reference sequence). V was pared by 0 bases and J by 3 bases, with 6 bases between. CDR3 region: CASSLAAGYNSPLHF. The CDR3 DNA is TGTGCCAGCAGCTTAGCTGCAGGCTATAATTCACCCCTCCACTTT. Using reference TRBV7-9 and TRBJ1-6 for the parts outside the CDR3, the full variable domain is DTGVSQNPRHKITKRGQNVTFRCDPISEHNRLYWYRQTLGQGPEFLTYFQNEAQLEKSRLLSDRFSAERPKGSFSTLEIQRTEQGDSAMYLCASSLAAGYNSPLHFGNGTRLTVT.

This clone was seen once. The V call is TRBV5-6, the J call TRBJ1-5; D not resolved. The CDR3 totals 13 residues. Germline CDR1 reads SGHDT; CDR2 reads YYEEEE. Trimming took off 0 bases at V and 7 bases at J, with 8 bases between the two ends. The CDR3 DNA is TGTGCCAGCAGCTTGGCAGGATCCCAGCCCCAGCATTTT. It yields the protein CASSLAGSQPQHF.

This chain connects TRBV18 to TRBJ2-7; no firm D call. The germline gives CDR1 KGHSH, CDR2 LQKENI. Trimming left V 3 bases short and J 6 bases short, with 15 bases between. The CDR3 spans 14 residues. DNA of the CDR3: TGTGCCAGCTCACCCTTGGAAGGGCTGAGCGAGCAGTACTTC. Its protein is CASSPLEGLSEQYF.

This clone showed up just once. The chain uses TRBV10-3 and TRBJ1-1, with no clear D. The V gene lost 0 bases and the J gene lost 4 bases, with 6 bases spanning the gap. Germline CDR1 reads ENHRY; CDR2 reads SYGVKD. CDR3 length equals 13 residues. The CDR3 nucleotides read TGTGCCATCAGTGAGTCCGCGAGCACTGAAGCTTTCTTT. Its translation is CAISESASTEAFF.

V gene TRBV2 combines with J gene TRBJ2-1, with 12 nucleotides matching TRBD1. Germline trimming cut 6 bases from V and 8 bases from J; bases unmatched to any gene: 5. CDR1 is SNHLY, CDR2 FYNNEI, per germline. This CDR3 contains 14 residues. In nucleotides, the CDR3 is TGTGCCAGCAGCCGGGACAGGGGGCTTGATGAGCAGTTCTTC. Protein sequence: CASSRDRGLDEQFF.

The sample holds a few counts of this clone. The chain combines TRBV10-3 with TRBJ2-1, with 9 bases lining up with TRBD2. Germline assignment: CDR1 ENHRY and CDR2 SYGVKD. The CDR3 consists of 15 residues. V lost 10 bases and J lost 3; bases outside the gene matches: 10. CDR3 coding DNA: TGTGCCACCTCCGGGGCTAGCGGGGTCTACAATGAGCAGTTCTTC. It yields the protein CATSGASGVYNEQFF.

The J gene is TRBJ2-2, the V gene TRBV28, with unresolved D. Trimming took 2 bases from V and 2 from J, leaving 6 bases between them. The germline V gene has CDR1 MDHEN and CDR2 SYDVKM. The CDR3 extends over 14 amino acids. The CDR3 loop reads CASSLLDNTGELFF. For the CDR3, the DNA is TGTGCCAGCAGTTTACTCGATAACACCGGGGAGCTGTTTTTT. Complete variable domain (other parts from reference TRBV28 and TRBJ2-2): DVKVTQSSRYLVKRTGEKVFLECVQDMDHENMFWYRQDPGLGLRLIYFSYDVKMKEKGDIPEGYSVSREKKERFSLILESASTNQTSMYLCASSLLDNTGELFFGEGSRLTVL.

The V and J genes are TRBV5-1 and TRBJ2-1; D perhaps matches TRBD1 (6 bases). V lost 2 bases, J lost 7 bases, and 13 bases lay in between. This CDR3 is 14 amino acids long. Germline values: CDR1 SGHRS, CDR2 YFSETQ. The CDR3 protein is CASSFGQSSNEQFF. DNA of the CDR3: TGCGCCAGCAGCTTTGGACAGTCAAGTAATGAGCAGTTCTTC.